Listed below are T cell receptor beta chains from one sample, sequenced in a study of post-analysis software for immune sequencing data. One entry per CDR3 protein, called by TCRdb with MiXCR from the PCR reads. Of under 200,000 distinct CDR3 sequences in the sample, over 25% were seen once. The specimen sequenced was blood. The receptor set was obtained from a girl aged 2-17 years with multiple sclerosis. Each CDR3 is given with its conserved first and last residue. D genes are given only for firm matches. The listing skips clone size in some rows; elsewhere it reads once, few, many or a size class.

abundance | j_gene | v_gene | d_gene | CDR3nt | CDR3aa
- | TRBJ2-1 | TRBV29-1 | - | TGCAGCGTTGACGCCTCGTCGGTTGGCCCTAAGCGCTCAAAATACAATGAGCAGTTCTTC | CSVDASSVGPKRSKYNEQFF
few | TRBJ1-2 | TRBV21-1 | - | TGTGCCAGCAGCAAACTGGTCACCACAGCAGCTAACTATGGCTACACCTTC | CASSKLVTTAANYGYTF
many | TRBJ2-1 | TRBV20-1 | TRBD1 | TGCAGTGCTAGAGATGAGGGGGCACCCAAGCAGTTCTTC | CSARDEGAPKQFF
- | TRBJ1-5 | TRBV7-2 | TRBD1 | TGTGCCAGCAGCAACGCCGGGACAGCTCAGCCCCAGCATTTT | CASSNAGTAQPQHF
few | TRBJ1-1 | TRBV3-1 | TRBD1 | TGTGCCAGCAGCCAACAGGGGGTAACTGAAGCTTTCTTT | CASSQQGVTEAFF
many | TRBJ2-5 | TRBV5-1 | - | TGCGCCAGCATGGTAGGGACCAACCAAGAGACCCAGTACTTC | CASMVGTNQETQYF
few | TRBJ1-5 | TRBV2 | - | TGTGCCAGCAGGAGGTTTAGGACGGATAGCAATCAGCCCCAGCATTTT | CASRRFRTDSNQPQHF
many | TRBJ2-3 | TRBV10-2 | - | TGCGCCAGCAGTGGCTCCGGGACCTACACAGATACGCAGTATTTT | CASSGSGTYTDTQYF
- | TRBJ2-3 | TRBV29-1 | TRBD2 | TGCAGCGTCGGGACTAGCGGGAGGTTATGGACGCAGTATTTT | CSVGTSGRLWTQYF
- | TRBJ1-5 | TRBV4-1 | - | TGCGCCAGCAGCCAGGCCATGGCTGGCCTTCAGCCCCAGCATTTT | CASSQAMAGLQPQHF
few | TRBJ1-6 | TRBV12-3/TRBV12-4 | - | TGTGCCAGCAGTTTTCGCCCGGCGCGGACTAATAATTCACCCCTCCACTTT | CASSFRPARTNNSPLHF
- | TRBJ2-7 | TRBV5-1 | TRBD2 | TGCGCCAGCAGCTTGACTAGCGGGATCGGGAATGAGCAGTACTTC | CASSLTSGIGNEQYF
- | TRBJ2-1 | TRBV12-3/TRBV12-4 | - | TGTGCCAGCAGCAAACGACTAGGGTTCGATGAGCAGTTCTTC | CASSKRLGFDEQFF
- | TRBJ2-1 | TRBV3-1 | TRBD2 | TGTGCCAGCAGCCTCGGACGGCGGACTAGCGGGAGAAATGAGCAGTTCTTC | CASSLGRRTSGRNEQFF
- | TRBJ2-1 | TRBV20-1 | - | TGCAGTGCTCCCCCTAGGAGGGTCTACAATGAGCAGTTCTTC | CSAPPRRVYNEQFF
many | TRBJ2-7 | TRBV5-1 | - | TGCGCCAGCAGCTTAGACCTCAGCTCCTACGAGCAGTACTTC | CASSLDLSSYEQYF